Following are 32 T cell receptor beta chains from one sample sequenced in a study of blood T cell repertoires in COVID-19. Clones were read by immunoSEQ multiplex PCR, and TCRdb kept only the in-frame ones, dropping some. This table holds 150,000 to 200,000 clones, roughly 80% found once. Sequenced: peripheral blood. Receptors originate from a man aged 60 to 75 with active or convalescent COVID-19.

The chain couples TRBV18 to TRBJ1-5, with 7 nucleotides matching TRBD1. The CDR3 has 15 residues. Germline assignment: CDR1 KGHSH and CDR2 LQKENI. The J segment lost 3 bases and the V segment lost 5 bases, leaving 7 bases of the junction unmatched. The DNA of the CDR3 is TGTGCCAGCTCATCGTCAGGGGGTTACAATCAGCCCCAGCATTTT. As protein: CASSSSGGYNQPQHF.

This clone was detected once. The chain uses TRBV5-1 and TRBJ1-4; D possibly corresponds to TRBD1 (6 bases). The V gene lost 5 bases and the J gene lost 7 bases, with 27 bases spanning the gap. CDR3 length: 18 residues. Germline V CDR1 and CDR2: SGHRS, YFSETQ. CDR3 in DNA: TGCGCCAGCAGATATATCGGTGGAGGGGGAGGGGCGCGTGAAAAACTGTTTTTT. Amino acids: CASRYIGGGGGAREKLFF.

Regarding this clone: Other DNA sequences within the sample encode an identical CDR3. This chain joins TRBV7-2 and TRBJ1-1; no reliable D call. CDR1 and CDR2 (germline): SGHTA, FQGNSA. This CDR3 spans 14 amino acids. The V and J ends lost 2 bases and 1 base respectively, with 8 bases between them. CDR3 protein: CASSLRQANTEAFF. CDR3 bases: TGTGCCAGCAGCTTACGACAAGCGAACACTGAAGCTTTCTTT.

This chain uses TRBV24-1 with TRBJ2-1; tentatively, D is TRBD1 (5 bases). The CDR3 is 16 residues long. Between the trimmed V and J ends, which lost 5 bases and 0 bases, there was a span of 13 bases. Germline V gene lookup returns CDR1 KGHDR and CDR2 SFDVKD. The CDR3 coding sequence is TGTGCCACCAGTGTATTAAAAGGGGCCTCCTACAATGAGCAGTTCTTC. It specifies CATSVLKGASYNEQFF.

The chain carries TRBV7-9 and TRBJ1-2; D remains ambiguous. CDR1 SEHNR and CDR2 FQNEAQ come from the germline V gene (reference sequence). The CDR3 runs to 14 residues. V dropped 4 bases and J dropped 3 bases, with 12 bases sitting between them. The CDR3 nucleotides read TGTGCCAGCAGCTCGTCCGGGATCTACTATGGCTACACCTTC. It is translated as CASSSSGIYYGYTF.

The CDR3 sequence: CASSIPGQGNYGYTF. The CDR3 DNA follows: TGTGCCAGTAGTATACCGGGACAGGGGAACTATGGCTACACCTTC. The V call is TRBV19, the J call TRBJ1-2; 10 nucleotides agree with TRBD1. With 2 bases clipped from V and 2 bases from J, the junction kept 2 bases outside the gene matches. This CDR3 contains 15 residues. Germline CDR1 and CDR2: LNHDA and SQIVND (reference sequence).

The genes are TRBV29-1 and TRBJ1-1; possibly TRBD1 for D (6 bases). Germline CDR1 is SQVTM and CDR2 is ANQGSEA. The CDR3 is 13 residues long. The V end lost 6 bases, the J end lost 1 base, and 12 bases lay between the germline ends. Here the CDR3 DNA reads TGCAGCGTCTGTAGGGACACGAACACTGAAGCTTTCTTT. The encoded protein is CSVCRDTNTEAFF.

V usage is TRBV6-5 and J usage is TRBJ2-2, with D tentatively TRBD2 (7 bases). The CDR3 contains 15 residues. Germline V gives CDR1 MNHEY, CDR2 SVGAGI. V lost 0 bases, J lost 8 bases, and 13 bases lay in between. The CDR3 region is CASSYSAGASGELFF. In nucleotides, the CDR3 is TGTGCCAGCAGTTACTCCGCGGGGGCGAGTGGGGAGCTGTTTTTT.

This chain uses TRBV25-1 with TRBJ1-6, with D possibly being TRBD1 (6 bases). V was cut by 3 bases and J by 4 bases, with 10 bases left in between. Germline CDR1 and CDR2: MGHDK and SYGVNS. The CDR3 is made up of 15 amino acids. The CDR3 sequence: CASSDRTVYNSPLHF. DNA for the CDR3: TGTGCCAGCAGTGACCGGACAGTGTATAATTCACCCCTCCACTTT.

The chain carries TRBV24-1 and TRBJ2-1; 8 nucleotides line up with TRBD2. The germline V gene has CDR1 KGHDR and CDR2 SFDVKD. V shed 4 bases, J shed 10 bases, and the junction held 11 bases outside the gene matches. The CDR3 has 15 residues. CDR3 residues: CATSDPTSDGDEQFF. CDR3 nucleotides: TGTGCCACCAGTGACCCGACTAGCGACGGAGACGAGCAGTTCTTC.

CDR3 coding DNA: TGTGCCACCAGCAGACCGGGACAGAACAATGAGCAGTTCTTC. Its protein product is CATSRPGQNNEQFF. The chain couples TRBV15 to TRBJ2-1; TRBD1 agrees at 7 bases. CDR3 length: 14 residues. With V trimmed by 2 bases and J by 5 bases, 3 bases remained unmatched. Germline V lookup: CDR1 LNHNV, CDR2 YYDKDF (reference sequence). Full variable domain (outside the CDR3, taken from reference TRBV15 and TRBJ2-1): DAMVIQNPRYQVTQFGKPVTLSCSQTLNHNVMYWYQQKSSQAPKLLFHYYDKDFNNEADTPDNFQSRRPNTSFCFLDIRSPGLGDTAMYLCATSRPGQNNEQFFGPGTRLTVL.

This rearrangement joins TRBV10-3 to TRBJ2-7; D possibly corresponds to TRBD1 (6 bases). CDR3 size: 19 residues. Trimming left V 4 bases short and J 2 bases short, with 27 bases between. CDR1 and CDR2 from the germline V gene are ENHRY and SYGVKD. CDR3 loop: CAISVPDSLSLDSPYEQYF. The CDR3 DNA reads TGTGCCATCAGTGTTCCGGACTCTCTCAGCTTGGACAGCCCCTACGAGCAGTACTTC.

V gene TRBV19 combines with J gene TRBJ2-2; 10 bases fit TRBD2. V dropped 6 bases and J dropped 5; count of bases not matched to a gene: 0. CDR3 length equals 13 residues. Germline V gene lookup returns CDR1 LNHDA and CDR2 SQIVND (reference sequence). For the CDR3, the DNA is TGTGCCAGTAGGACTAGCGGGACCGGGGAGCTGTTTTTT. Residues: CASRTSGTGELFF.

This chain uses TRBV6-5 with TRBJ2-5, with D perhaps TRBD1 (5 bases). The length of the CDR3 is 13 residues. Germline assignment: CDR1 MNHEY and CDR2 SVGAGI. Trimming stripped 7 bases from V and 7 bases from J, with 16 bases between. The CDR3 here is CASTSGLARTQYF. The CDR3 DNA is TGTGCCAGCACCTCAGGGCTTGCCCGGACCCAGTACTTC.

The chain is built from TRBV18 and TRBJ2-1; TRBD2 matches at 9 bases. Trimming at V came to 3 bases and at J to 8 bases, leaving 11 bases not matched to a gene. CDR1 and CDR2 from the germline V gene are KGHSH and LQKENI. This CDR3 comprises 16 residues. The CDR3 DNA sequence: TGTGCCAGCTCACCGCGCGGCGGGAGGGCCGAGGATGAGCAGTTCTTC. Translated, it gives CASSPRGGRAEDEQFF.

V and J are TRBV18 and TRBJ1-5, with 9 bases identical to TRBD1. In germline, CDR1 is KGHSH, CDR2 LQKENI. There are 15 residues in the CDR3. The junction had 6 bases not matched to a gene; V was cut back by 3 bases and J by 6 bases. CDR3 bases: TGTGCCAGCTCACCGCAGACAGGGGGGAGTCAGCCCCAGCATTTT. This translates into CASSPQTGGSQPQHF.

This rearrangement joins TRBV5-3 to TRBJ2-1, with D possibly TRBD1 on 6 matching bases. TRBV5-3 is classed as an ORF, of uncertain function. The CDR3 runs 12 residues. Trimming left V 3 bases short and J 8 bases short, with 9 bases between. The CDR3 loop reads CARSSRGDEQFF. The CDR3 DNA reads TGTGCCAGAAGCTCCAGGGGAGATGAGCAGTTCTTC.

A few counts support this clone. The chain combines TRBV19 with TRBJ2-7, with D possibly being TRBD1 (6 bases). This CDR3 region has 14 residues. Looked up from germline, CDR1 is LNHDA and CDR2 is SQIVND (reference sequence). The V end lost 5 bases, the J end lost 2 bases, and 13 bases lay between the germline ends. The CDR3 spells CASSGRQDTYEQYF. The CDR3 bases are TGTGCCAGTAGTGGACGACAGGATACCTACGAGCAGTACTTC.

The CDR3 DNA follows: TGTGCCAGCAGTGAAGCCCGGGGTTGGGGAGAGACCCAGTACTTC. Its translation: CASSEARGWGETQYF. The chain employs TRBV25-1 and TRBJ2-5; D perhaps matches TRBD2 (5 bases). The CDR3 spans 15 residues. Trimming shortened V by 2 bases and J by 4 bases, and 14 bases separated the two germline ends. The germline V gene encodes CDR1 MGHDK and CDR2 SYGVNS.

The V call is TRBV4-1, the J call TRBJ2-1, with 14 bases lining up with TRBD2. The CDR3 spans 16 residues. The V gene's germline CDR1 is MGHRA and CDR2 YSYEKL. With 4 bases clipped from V and 7 bases from J, the junction kept 6 bases outside the gene matches. The CDR3 bases are TGCGCCAGCAGCCGAGGACTAGCGGGAGGACTAAATGAGCAGTTCTTC. It yields the protein CASSRGLAGGLNEQFF.

This sequence joins TRBV28 and TRBJ1-1; no reliable D call. CDR3 size: 13 residues. Germline V lookup: CDR1 MDHEN, CDR2 SYDVKM. V lost 7 bases to trimming and J lost 3 bases, with 12 bases between them. The CDR3 coding sequence is TGTGCCAGCAATTGGGCGGAGGACACTGAAGCTTTCTTT. This codes for CASNWAEDTEAFF.

Here the CDR3 reads CASTGPYFQGNEQYF. DNA for the CDR3: TGTGCCAGCACCGGACCTTATTTCCAGGGGAACGAGCAGTACTTC. V usage is TRBV28 and J usage is TRBJ2-7, with D tentatively TRBD1 (6 bases). CDR3 length: 15 residues. Deletions cut 7 bases from V and 5 bases from J, with 21 bases between. Per the germline V gene, CDR1 is MDHEN and CDR2 is SYDVKM.

This rearrangement joins TRBV9 to TRBJ2-1, with 8 bases aligning to TRBD2. Germline V lookup: CDR1 SGDLS, CDR2 YYNGEE. The ends lost 3 bases at V and 9 bases at J; junction bases unmatched: 11. The CDR3 has 15 amino acids. CDR3 amino acids: CASSGHSGKGGEQFF. As DNA, the CDR3 is TGTGCCAGCAGCGGGCATAGCGGGAAGGGGGGTGAGCAGTTCTTC.

This rearrangement joins TRBV29-1 to TRBJ1-1; D is possibly TRBD1 (5 bases). The CDR3 totals 14 residues. Germline values: CDR1 SQVTM, CDR2 ANQGSEA. Trimming left V 4 bases short and J 0 bases short, with 12 bases between. The CDR3 here is CSVGGGRMNTEAFF. The CDR3 DNA is TGCAGCGTTGGCGGGGGACGGATGAACACTGAAGCTTTCTTT.

The CDR3 DNA sequence: TGTGCCAGCAGCTTTGAGGACAGGGTGACCGGGGAGCTGTTTTTT. Translation: CASSFEDRVTGELFF. The chain carries TRBV5-4 and TRBJ2-2; 8 nucleotides match TRBD1. Germline CDR1 reads SGHNT; CDR2 reads YYREEE (reference sequence). The junction had 5 bases not matched to a gene; V was cut back by 2 bases and J by 5 bases. CDR3 length: 15 residues. Drawing the rest from reference TRBV5-4 and TRBJ2-2, the complete variable domain is ETGVTQSPTHLIKTRGQQVTLRCSSQSGHNTVSWYQQALGQGPQFIFQYYREEENGRGNFPPRFSGLQFPNYSSELNVNALELDDSALYLCASSFEDRVTGELFFGEGSRLTVL.

The chain is built from TRBV4-2 and TRBJ1-3; no definite D call. Germline V gene data show CDR1 as LGHNA and CDR2 as YNFKEQ. The V and J ends lost 0 bases and 0 bases respectively, with 6 bases between them. The CDR3 covers 15 residues. The CDR3 sequence: CASSQEVLSGNTIYF. The CDR3 bases are TGTGCCAGCAGCCAAGAGGTACTCTCTGGAAACACCATATATTTT.

The CDR3 DNA reads TGTGCCAGCTCACCCTTAGCCGGCGAGCAGTACTTC. Its translation is CASSPLAGEQYF. The rearrangement uses TRBV18 and TRBJ2-7, with D unclear. Germline loops: CDR1 KGHSH, CDR2 LQKENI. Trimming took off 3 bases at V and 6 bases at J, with 9 bases between the two ends. This CDR3 has 12 amino acids.

This sequence joins TRBV27 and TRBJ2-3; D is possibly TRBD2 (6 bases). The length of the CDR3 is 15 residues. Per the germline V gene, CDR1 is MNHEY and CDR2 is SMNVEV (reference sequence). V was clipped by 1 base and J by 0 bases, with 8 bases between them. CDR3 sequence reads: CASSLYGTSTDTQYF. In DNA, the CDR3 is TGTGCCAGCAGTTTATACGGGACTAGCACAGATACGCAGTATTTT.

V gene TRBV19 combines with J gene TRBJ2-7; TRBD1 agrees at 9 bases. Trimming at V came to 5 bases and at J to 1 base, leaving 3 bases not matched to a gene. The germline gives CDR1 LNHDA, CDR2 SQIVND (reference sequence). There are 14 residues in the CDR3. This CDR3 reads CASSRQGGSYEQYF. DNA of the CDR3: TGTGCCAGTAGTCGACAGGGGGGATCCTACGAGCAGTACTTC.

The rearrangement links TRBV7-2 to TRBJ2-1, with TRBD1 as a possible D gene (5 bases). CDR3 length equals 13 residues. Germline-derived CDR1 and CDR2 are SGHTA and FQGNSA. V was shortened by 5 bases and J by 7 bases, with 12 bases between the two germline ends. In nucleotides, the CDR3 is TGTGCCAGCAGCCCAAGCAGGGATAATGAGCAGTTCTTC. Translation gives CASSPSRDNEQFF.

The CDR3 region is CASSYSTGELFF. In DNA, the CDR3 is TGTGCCAGCAGCTACTCTACCGGGGAGCTGTTTTTT. V is TRBV7-8 and J is TRBJ2-2; D gene ambiguous. Between the trimmed V and J ends, which lost 4 bases and 5 bases, there was a span of 5 bases. The CDR3 consists of 12 residues. Germline V gives CDR1 SGHVS, CDR2 FQNEAQ. The full variable domain, its missing parts supplied by reference TRBV7-8 and TRBJ2-2, is GAGVSQSPRYKVAKRGQDVALRCDPISGHVSLFWYQQALGQGPEFLTYFQNEAQLDKSGLPSDRFFAERPEGSVSTLKIQRTQQEDSAVYLCASSYSTGELFFGEGSRLTVL.

The J gene is TRBJ2-1, the V gene TRBV15; 10 bases line up with TRBD1. The V and J ends lost 5 bases and 1 base, in that order; junction bases with no gene match: 2. The CDR3 runs to 15 residues. Germline V gene sequence: CDR1 LNHNV, CDR2 YYDKDF (reference sequence). In DNA, the CDR3 is TGTGCCACCAGCGGGGACAGGGGTTCCTACAATGAGCAGTTCTTC. The encoded protein is CATSGDRGSYNEQFF.